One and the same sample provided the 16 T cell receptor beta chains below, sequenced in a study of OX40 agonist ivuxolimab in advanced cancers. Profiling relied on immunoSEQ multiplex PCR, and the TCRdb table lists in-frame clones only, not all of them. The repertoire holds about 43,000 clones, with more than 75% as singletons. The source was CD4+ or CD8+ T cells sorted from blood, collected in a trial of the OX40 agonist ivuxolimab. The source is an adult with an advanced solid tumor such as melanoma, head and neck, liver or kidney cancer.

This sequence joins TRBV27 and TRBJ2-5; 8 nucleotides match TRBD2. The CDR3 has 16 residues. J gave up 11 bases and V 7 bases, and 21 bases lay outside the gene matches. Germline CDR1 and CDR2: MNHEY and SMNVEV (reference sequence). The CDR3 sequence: CASKRFEREGQGEQYF. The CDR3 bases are TGTGCCAGCAAGCGGTTTGAACGGGAGGGCCAAGGGGAGCAGTACTTC.

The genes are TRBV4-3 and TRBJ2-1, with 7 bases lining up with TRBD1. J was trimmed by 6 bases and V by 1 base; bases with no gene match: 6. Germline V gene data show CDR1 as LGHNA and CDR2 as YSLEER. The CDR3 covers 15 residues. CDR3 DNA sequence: TGCGCCAGCAGCCAAGGAGGGGGCGATCTCAATGAGCAGTTCTTC. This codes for CASSQGGGDLNEQFF.

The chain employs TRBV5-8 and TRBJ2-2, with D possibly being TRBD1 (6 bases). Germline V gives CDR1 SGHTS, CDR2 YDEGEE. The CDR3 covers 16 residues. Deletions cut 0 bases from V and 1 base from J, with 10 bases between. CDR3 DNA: TGTGCCAGCAGCTTGGAGGACAGAGAGAACACCGGGGAGCTGTTTTTT. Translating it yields CASSLEDRENTGELFF.

The CDR3 protein is CASSLSFVSPNEQFF. The CDR3 nucleotides read TGTGCCAGCAGCCTGAGCTTCGTGTCGCCGAATGAGCAGTTCTTC. This sequence joins TRBV7-9 and TRBJ2-1; D not certain. Germline V gene data show CDR1 as SEHNR and CDR2 as FQNEAQ (reference sequence). V gave up 5 bases and J gave up 7 bases, with 18 bases separating them. The CDR3 runs 15 residues.

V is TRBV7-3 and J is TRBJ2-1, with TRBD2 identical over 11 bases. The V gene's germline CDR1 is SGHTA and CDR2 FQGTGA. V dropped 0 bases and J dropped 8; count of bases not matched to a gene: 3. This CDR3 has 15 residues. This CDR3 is CASSLTPLAGDEQFF. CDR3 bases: TGTGCCAGCAGCTTAACCCCACTAGCGGGGGATGAGCAGTTCTTC.

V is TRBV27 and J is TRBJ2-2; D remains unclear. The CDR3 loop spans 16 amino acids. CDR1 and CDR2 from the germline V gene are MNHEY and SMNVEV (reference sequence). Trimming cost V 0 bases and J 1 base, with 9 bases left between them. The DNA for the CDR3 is TGTGCCAGCAGTTTATCGCCCTATCGGAACACCGGGGAGCTGTTTTTT. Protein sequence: CASSLSPYRNTGELFF.

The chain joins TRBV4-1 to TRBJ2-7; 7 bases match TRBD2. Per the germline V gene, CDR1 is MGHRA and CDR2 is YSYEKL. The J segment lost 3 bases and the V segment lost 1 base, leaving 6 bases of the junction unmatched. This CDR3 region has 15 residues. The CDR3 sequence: CASSQASSGVYEQYF. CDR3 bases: TGCGCCAGCAGCCAAGCTTCTAGCGGTGTCTACGAGCAGTACTTC.

CDR3 region: CASSLLVGKGEQFF. The CDR3 region has the DNA TGTGCCAGCAGCTTACTTGTCGGGAAGGGCGAGCAGTTCTTC. The chain links TRBV5-8 to TRBJ2-1, with D maybe TRBD2 (5 bases). Germline V gene data show CDR1 as SGHTS and CDR2 as YDEGEE. This CDR3 comprises 14 residues. The V end was cut by 2 bases, the J end by 10 bases, with 16 bases between. The full variable domain, with the rest looked up from reference TRBV5-8 and TRBJ2-1, is EAGVTQSPTHLIKTRGQQATLRCSPISGHTSVYWYQQALGLGLQFLLWYDEGEERNRGNFPPRFSGRQFPNYSSELNVNALELEDSALYLCASSLLVGKGEQFFGPGTRLTVL.

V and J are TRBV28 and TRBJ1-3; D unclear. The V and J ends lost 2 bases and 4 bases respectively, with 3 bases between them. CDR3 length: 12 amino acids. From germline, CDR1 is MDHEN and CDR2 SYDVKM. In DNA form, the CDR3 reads TGTGCCAGCAGTTTAGGGGGAAACACCATATATTTT. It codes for CASSLGGNTIYF.

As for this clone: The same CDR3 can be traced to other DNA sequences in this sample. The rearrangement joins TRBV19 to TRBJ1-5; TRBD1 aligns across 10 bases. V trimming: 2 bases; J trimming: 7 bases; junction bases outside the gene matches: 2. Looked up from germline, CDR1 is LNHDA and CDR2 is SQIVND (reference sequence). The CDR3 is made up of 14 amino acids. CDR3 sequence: CASSIRDRGQPQHF. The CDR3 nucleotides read TGTGCCAGTAGTATACGGGACAGGGGCCAGCCCCAGCATTTT.

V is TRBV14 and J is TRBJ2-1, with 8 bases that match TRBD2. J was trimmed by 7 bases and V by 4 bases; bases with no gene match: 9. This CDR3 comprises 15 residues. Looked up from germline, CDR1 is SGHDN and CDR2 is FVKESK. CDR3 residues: CASSPVVAGWNEQFF. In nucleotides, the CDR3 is TGTGCCAGCAGCCCGGTGGTAGCGGGGTGGAATGAGCAGTTCTTC.

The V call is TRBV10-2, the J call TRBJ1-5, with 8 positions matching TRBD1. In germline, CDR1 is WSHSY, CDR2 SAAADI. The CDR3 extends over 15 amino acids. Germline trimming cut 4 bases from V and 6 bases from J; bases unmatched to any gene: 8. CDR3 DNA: TGCGCCAGCAGTGCGACAGGGGAGTGGGGTCAGCCCCAGCATTTT. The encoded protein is CASSATGEWGQPQHF.

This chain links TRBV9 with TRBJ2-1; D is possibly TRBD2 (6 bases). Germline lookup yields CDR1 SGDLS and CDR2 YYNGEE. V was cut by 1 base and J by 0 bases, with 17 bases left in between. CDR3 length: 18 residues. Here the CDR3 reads CASSVIPLAGSSYNEQFF. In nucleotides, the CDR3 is TGTGCCAGCAGCGTAATCCCCCTTGCGGGGAGCTCCTACAATGAGCAGTTCTTC.

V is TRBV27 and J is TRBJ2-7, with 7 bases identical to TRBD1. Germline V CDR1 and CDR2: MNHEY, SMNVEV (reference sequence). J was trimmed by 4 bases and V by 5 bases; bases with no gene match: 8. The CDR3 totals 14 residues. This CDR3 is CASSPLGQIYEQYV. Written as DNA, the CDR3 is TGTGCCAGCAGTCCTCTGGGACAGATATACGAGCAGTACGTC.

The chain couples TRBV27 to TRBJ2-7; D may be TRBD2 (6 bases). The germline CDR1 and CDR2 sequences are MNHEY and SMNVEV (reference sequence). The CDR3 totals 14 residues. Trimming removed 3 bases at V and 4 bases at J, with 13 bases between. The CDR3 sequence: CASSFGAGNYEQYF. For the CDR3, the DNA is TGTGCCAGCAGTTTCGGGGCGGGGAATTACGAGCAGTACTTC.

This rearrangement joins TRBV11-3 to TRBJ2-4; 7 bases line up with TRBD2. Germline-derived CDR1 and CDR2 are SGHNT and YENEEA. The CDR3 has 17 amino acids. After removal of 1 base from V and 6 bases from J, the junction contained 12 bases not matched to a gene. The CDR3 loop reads CASSLGEGSGVRNIQYF. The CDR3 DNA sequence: TGTGCCAGCAGCTTAGGGGAGGGAAGCGGGGTTCGAAACATTCAGTACTTC.